These 13 T cell receptor beta chains share one sample of origin, sequenced in a study of regulatory T cells in long-lasting Graves disease. Time point meaning: newly diagnosed GD, antithyroid drugs for less than 3 months. From RNA extracted from PBMCs, the TCR library was made. In building TCR beta libraries, iRepertoire HTBI primers were used together with Arm-PCR of CDR3 regions. TCRdb re-called the multiplex PCR reads with MiXCR, one entry per CDR3 protein. The table lists approximately 390,000 distinct CDR3 sequences, about a sixth of them singletons, with roughly a fifth in the top ten. The data were also submitted as part of a second study, on T cells in Graves' hyperthyroidism and ophthalmopathy.

Sequenced here: peripheral blood mononuclear cells (PBMCs), sampled at new diagnosis, from a patient treated with antithyroid drugs. The receptors come from a woman aged 18 to 35 with Graves disease.

This clonotype showed up just a few times. The chain recombines TRBV28 with TRBJ2-7; D tentatively fits TRBD1 or TRBD2 (5 bases each). CDR3 length: 13 residues. Germline CDR1 is MDHEN and CDR2 is SYDVKM. With 2 bases removed from V and 5 bases from J, the gap between germline ends came to 10 bases. In DNA, the CDR3 is TGTGCCAGCAGTTTACCCGGGACCGACGAGCAGTACTTC. Translating it yields CASSLPGTDEQYF.

This clonotype was seen many times. V is TRBV2 and J is TRBJ2-3, with 9 bases fitting TRBD1. CDR1 is SNHLY, CDR2 FYNNEI, per germline. The CDR3 contains 14 residues. Trimming removed 5 bases from V and 5 bases from J; junction bases left unmatched: 5. The CDR3 reads CASSPDRGIDTQYF. Written as DNA, the CDR3 is TGTGCCAGCAGTCCGGACAGGGGAATAGATACGCAGTATTTT.

This clonotype has only one observation. A read error may be the cause here, since a much bigger clone is one base away. The chain is built from TRBV7-9 and TRBJ2-1; 9 bases agree with TRBD1. The CDR3 extends over 16 amino acids. Germline V gene lookup returns CDR1 SEHNR and CDR2 FQNEAQ (reference sequence). As DNA, the CDR3 is TGTGTCAGCAGCTTAGGCGGGACAGGGTCCTACAATGAGCAGTTCTTC. Protein: CVSSLGGTGSYNEQFF.

In its sample, this clonotype was seen many times. The rearrangement links TRBV5-1 to TRBJ2-7, with D tentatively TRBD1 (5 bases). This CDR3 has 13 residues. The V end lost 3 bases, the J end lost 0 bases, and 7 bases lay between the germline ends. CDR1 is SGHRS and CDR2 is YFSETQ in the germline V gene. CDR3 bases: TGCGCCAGCAGCTGGGGCGGCTCCTACGAGCAGTACTTC. Translated, it gives CASSWGGSYEQYF.

This clonotype has at least ten counts. The V gene is TRBV29-1, the J gene TRBJ2-1; possible D gene TRBD2, 6 bases. Germline V gene sequence: CDR1 SQVTM, CDR2 ANQGSEA. This CDR3 is 14 amino acids long. The CDR3 DNA sequence: TGCAGTGCCGGGCTAGCGCGACCCTACAATGAGCAGTTCTTC. Protein product: CSAGLARPYNEQFF.

This clonotype was observed many times. The chain joins TRBV28 to TRBJ2-3; no reliable D call. The CDR3 length is 14 residues. CDR1 MDHEN and CDR2 SYDVKM come from the germline V gene. V was clipped by 3 bases and J by 4 bases, with 11 bases between them. The CDR3 nucleotides read TGTGCCAGCAGTTTGGGCCAGGTGGCAGATACGCAGTATTTT. Translating gives CASSLGQVADTQYF.

This clonotype was found many times. The chain employs TRBV28 and TRBJ2-7, with 9 bases aligning to TRBD1. The CDR3 length is 14 residues. V trimming: 3 bases; J trimming: 4 bases; junction bases outside the gene matches: 4. Germline assignment: CDR1 MDHEN and CDR2 SYDVKM. The DNA for the CDR3 is TGTGCCAGCAGTTTGGACAGGGGTTTGTACGAGCAGTACTTC. Protein: CASSLDRGLYEQYF.

This clonotype occurred many times. V gene TRBV6-1 combines with J gene TRBJ2-1, with 10 bases matching TRBD2. V was pared by 6 bases and J by 2 bases, with 4 bases of the junction left unmatched. This CDR3 comprises 15 residues. The germline V gene encodes CDR1 MNHNS and CDR2 SASEGT. The CDR3 here is CASRKLAGTYNEQFF. CDR3 DNA: TGTGCCAGCAGAAAACTAGCGGGGACCTACAATGAGCAGTTCTTC.

In this sample, this clonotype turned up a few times. J is TRBJ2-7 and V is TRBV7-9, with D maybe TRBD2 (6 bases). This CDR3 is built from 17 residues. V lost 5 bases and J lost 7, with 27 bases in between. Germline V lookup: CDR1 SEHNR, CDR2 FQNEAQ (reference sequence). CDR3 nucleotides: TGTGCCAGCAGCCGCTTTCAGCGGGTTAGGACCATCGATGAGCAGTACTTC. Its translation: CASSRFQRVRTIDEQYF.

Notes on this clonotype: A single base is all that separates this from a far larger clone, so a read error is likely. The rearrangement uses TRBV3-1 and TRBJ2-7, with 10 bases matching TRBD2. J was trimmed by 7 bases and V by 4 bases; bases with no gene match: 13. Germline CDR1 reads LGHDT; CDR2 reads YNNKEL (reference sequence). The CDR3 length is 16 residues. The CDR3 spells CASSLASGRVGDEQYF. The CDR3 DNA reads TGTGCCAGCAGCCTAGCAAGCGGGAGGGTTGGCGATGAGCAGTACTTC.

J is TRBJ2-7 and V is TRBV10-2; 8 bases line up with TRBD1. The CDR3 is made up of 15 amino acids. After removal of 3 bases from V and 3 bases from J, the junction contained 7 bases not matched to a gene. Germline-derived CDR1 and CDR2 are WSHSY and SAAADI. CDR3 coding DNA: TGCGCCAGCAGTGAATTCGGACAGGGTGACTACGAGCAGTACTTC. The encoded protein is CASSEFGQGDYEQYF.

Ten or more counts support this clonotype. V gene TRBV9 combines with J gene TRBJ1-1, with D perhaps matching TRBD1 (6 bases). CDR1 is SGDLS and CDR2 is YYNGEE in the germline V gene. The CDR3 is 15 amino acids. Trimming took off 0 bases at V and 2 bases at J, with 11 bases between the two ends. The CDR3 loop is CASSVDGQPNTEAFF. CDR3 sequence (DNA): TGTGCCAGCAGCGTAGACGGACAGCCCAACACTGAAGCTTTCTTT. The complete variable domain, with remaining parts taken from reference TRBV9 and TRBJ1-1, reads DSGVTQTPKHLITATGQRVTLRCSPRSGDLSVYWYQQSLDQGLQFLIQYYNGEERAKGNILERFSAQQFPDLHSELNLSSLELGDSALYFCASSVDGQPNTEAFFGQGTRLTVV.

The table lists this clonotype with many counts. J is TRBJ1-6 and V is TRBV5-1, with TRBD1 matching over 8 bases. V shed 5 bases, J shed 0 bases, and the junction held 10 bases outside the gene matches. Per germline, CDR1 SGHRS and CDR2 YFSETQ. The CDR3 length is 18 residues. CDR3 sequence reads: CASSPGQGGSSYNSPLHF. The CDR3 DNA is TGCGCCAGCAGTCCTGGACAGGGAGGAAGCTCCTATAATTCACCCCTCCACTTT.